These 20 T cell receptor beta chains share one sample of origin, sequenced in a study of post-analysis software for immune sequencing data. General observations from the study: Several TRBV segments, TRBV5-6, TRBV5-1 and TRBV20-1 among them, were found more frequent in patients than controls.

Carried by the TCR beta cDNA libraries were unique molecular identifiers. Each CDR3 protein is one row after TCRdb ran MiXCR on the PCR reads. The table has about 770,000 distinct CDR3 sequences, just over 45% seen once. Their specific antigens are unknown. Material: blood. The receptors were gathered from a girl between 10 and 17 years old with multiple sclerosis.

V and J are TRBV28 and TRBJ2-5, with a weak D call TRBD2 (6 bases). V was shortened by 5 bases and J by 2 bases, with 15 bases between the two germline ends. CDR1 and CDR2 (germline): MDHEN, SYDVKM. CDR3 length equals 15 residues. CDR3 nucleotide sequence: TGTGCCAGCAGTCGCCGGGCGGGGATACAAGAGACCCAGTACTTC. Its translation is CASSRRAGIQETQYF.

This clonotype has more than one count but fewer than ten. The rearrangement links TRBV5-1 to TRBJ1-6; 8 bases align to TRBD1. The germline V gene encodes CDR1 SGHRS and CDR2 YFSETQ. V shed 4 bases, J shed 14 bases, and the junction held 8 bases outside the gene matches. The CDR3 covers 13 residues. Here the CDR3 reads CASSPGQAVTLHF. In DNA form, the CDR3 reads TGCGCCAGCAGCCCGGGACAGGCGGTAACCCTCCACTTT. Supplemented by reference TRBV5-1 and TRBJ1-6, the full variable domain reads KAGVTQTPRYLIKTRGQQVTLSCSPISGHRSVSWYQQTPGQGLQFLFEYFSETQRNKGNFPGRFSGRQFSNSRSEMNVSTLELGDSALYLCASSPGQAVTLHFGNGTRLTVT.

The chain uses TRBV15 and TRBJ2-3; D possibly corresponds to TRBD2 (5 bases). V was shortened by 3 bases and J by 6 bases, with 7 bases between the two germline ends. The length of the CDR3 is 12 residues. Germline V gene data show CDR1 as LNHNV and CDR2 as YYDKDF (reference sequence). The CDR3, as DNA: TGTGCCACCAGCAGTTTAGCGGATACGCAGTATTTT. Its translation: CATSSLADTQYF.

The chain uses TRBV20-1 and TRBJ2-3, with D perhaps TRBD1 (5 bases). The CDR3 consists of 16 residues. The germline V gene encodes CDR1 DFQATT and CDR2 SNEGSKA (reference sequence). V lost 5 bases to trimming and J lost 4 bases, with 22 bases between them. CDR3 protein: CSADRQDNKRPDTQYF. The CDR3 coding sequence is TGCAGTGCTGACCGCCAGGACAATAAACGCCCAGATACGCAGTATTTT.

CDR3 nucleotides: TGTGCCAGCAGTTATTCTCACAGGACCTTAGCCAAAAACATTCAGTACTTC. Its protein product is CASSYSHRTLAKNIQYF. The genes are TRBV6-5 and TRBJ2-4; possibly TRBD1 for D (5 bases). V lost 3 bases to trimming and J lost 0 bases, with 15 bases between them. Germline values: CDR1 MNHEY, CDR2 SVGAGI. CDR3 length: 17 amino acids.

V and J are TRBV28 and TRBJ2-3; 7 nucleotides match TRBD1. Germline CDR1 reads MDHEN; CDR2 reads SYDVKM. The CDR3 covers 13 residues. Trimming at V came to 9 bases and at J to 0 bases, leaving 3 bases not matched to a gene. CDR3 nucleotides: TGTGCCAGTCTGACAGGGAGCACAGATACGCAGTATTTT. The encoded protein is CASLTGSTDTQYF.

The rearrangement joins TRBV7-2 to TRBJ2-1; possible D gene TRBD2, 5 bases. CDR1 is SGHTA and CDR2 is FQGNSA in the germline V gene. Trimming pared 5 bases from V and 7 bases from J, leaving 18 bases between. The CDR3 is 15 residues long. The CDR3 region is CASSQYQTPGNEQFF. In DNA, the CDR3 is TGTGCCAGCAGCCAATACCAGACGCCGGGGAATGAGCAGTTCTTC.

The J gene is TRBJ2-1, the V gene TRBV12-3 or TRBV12-4; 9 nucleotides line up with TRBD1. With V trimmed by 4 bases and J by 9 bases, 19 bases remained unmatched. The CDR3 is 18 amino acids. This CDR3 reads CASSSSDPDRGVATEQFF. In DNA form, the CDR3 reads TGTGCCAGCAGTTCATCCGACCCCGACAGGGGGGTGGCCACTGAGCAGTTCTTC.

The chain uses TRBV5-1 and TRBJ2-4; 13 positions match TRBD2. The end of the DNA is better explained by TRBJ2-5, so the J call may be wrong. The CDR3 is 16 residues long. CDR1 and CDR2 (germline): SGHRS, YFSETQ. The CDR3 loop reads CASSRSTSGRLETQYF. The DNA of the CDR3 is TGCGCCAGCAGCCGATCGACTAGCGGGAGGTTGGAGACCCAGTACTTC.

The chain carries TRBV5-1 and TRBJ2-1, with 11 bases aligning to TRBD2. Looked up from germline, CDR1 is SGHRS and CDR2 is YFSETQ. This CDR3 spans 16 amino acids. Trimming cost V 0 bases and J 5 bases; bases outside gene matches: 4. The CDR3 region is CASSLAVTSGNNEQFF. In nucleotides, the CDR3 is TGCGCCAGCAGCTTGGCCGTGACTAGCGGGAACAATGAGCAGTTCTTC.

The V gene is TRBV24-1, the J gene TRBJ2-1; possible D gene TRBD2, 6 bases. V dropped 9 bases and J dropped 0 bases, with 23 bases sitting between them. Germline V gene lookup returns CDR1 KGHDR and CDR2 SFDVKD. The CDR3 consists of 18 residues. In nucleotides, the CDR3 is TGTGCCACCCAACCCACGGGAGATATAGTGAGCTCCTACAATGAGCAGTTCTTC. This translates into CATQPTGDIVSSYNEQFF.

Points on this clonotype: Germline and junction disagree at one end, which may indicate a read error. The V and J genes are TRBV7-3 and TRBJ2-1, with 15 bases aligning to TRBD2. The germline V gene has CDR1 SGHTA and CDR2 FQGTGA. This CDR3 is built from 16 residues. CDR3 amino acids: CASSITGTSGRNEQFF. Written as DNA, the CDR3 is TGTGCCAGCAGCATAACCGGGACTAGCGGGAGGAATGAGCAGTTCTTC. The variable domain in full, with the rest retrieved from reference TRBV7-3 and TRBJ2-1, is GAGVSQTPSNKVTEKGKYVELRCDPISGHTALYWYRQSLGQGPEFLIYFQGTGAADDSGLPNDRFFAVRPEGSVSTLKIQRTERGDSAVYLCASSITGTSGRNEQFFGPGTRLTVL.

The chain joins TRBV5-1 to TRBJ1-4; D possibly corresponds to TRBD1 (6 bases). V was cut by 5 bases and J by 9 bases, with 17 bases left in between. CDR3 size: 14 residues. Germline assignment: CDR1 SGHRS and CDR2 YFSETQ. CDR3 sequence: CASRGQRGNQKLFF. Here the CDR3 DNA reads TGCGCCAGCAGGGGACAACGGGGTAACCAAAAACTGTTTTTT.

V gene TRBV27 combines with J gene TRBJ2-1; a weak D match, TRBD2 (5 bases). The ends were cut back, 6 bases at V and 7 bases at J, with 16 bases in the middle. CDR1 is MNHEY, CDR2 SMNVEV, per germline (reference sequence). CDR3 length equals 14 residues. In DNA, the CDR3 is TGTGCCAGCAGAGTCGTAACGGGGAATAATGAGCAGTTCTTC. This encodes CASRVVTGNNEQFF.

This clonotype was detected only a few times. J is TRBJ2-7 and V is TRBV7-2; D gene ambiguous. The CDR3 length is 13 residues. Trimming took 5 bases from V and 3 from J, leaving 11 bases between them. Germline V gene sequence: CDR1 SGHTA, CDR2 FQGNSA. The CDR3 is CASSLNPDYEQYF. CDR3 in DNA: TGTGCCAGCAGCCTCAACCCAGACTACGAGCAGTACTTC.

This clonotype was observed many times. The chain has TRBV7-9 and TRBJ1-6; 7 nucleotides match TRBD1. This CDR3 spans 17 amino acids. Trimming at V came to 4 bases and at J to 9 bases, leaving 15 bases not matched to a gene. Germline V gene sequence: CDR1 SEHNR, CDR2 FQNEAQ (reference sequence). The CDR3 loop reads CASSYHELGGAGSPLHF. The CDR3 region has the DNA TGTGCCAGCAGCTATCATGAATTAGGGGGCGCAGGTTCACCCCTCCACTTT.

V and J are TRBV6-6 and TRBJ1-1, with D possibly matching TRBD1 (5 bases). Trimming took 4 bases from V and 1 from J, leaving 13 bases between them. The CDR3 totals 15 residues. The germline gives CDR1 MNHNY, CDR2 SVGAGI (reference sequence). The CDR3 sequence: CASSSTGEQNTEAFF. CDR3 nucleotide sequence: TGTGCCAGCAGTTCAACAGGAGAGCAGAACACTGAAGCTTTCTTT.

The chain uses TRBV6-6 and TRBJ2-1; 8 bases are a match to TRBD1. The CDR3 contains 15 residues. The germline gives CDR1 MNHNY, CDR2 SVGAGI (reference sequence). V was pared by 6 bases and J by 1 base, with 5 bases of the junction left unmatched. CDR3 sequence: CASSGTGQSYNEQFF. For the CDR3, the DNA is TGTGCCAGCAGCGGGACAGGACAATCCTACAATGAGCAGTTCTTC.

In its sample, this clonotype was seen a few times. The rearrangement links TRBV10-3 to TRBJ1-4; D perhaps matches TRBD1 (6 bases). Trimming pared 6 bases from V and 6 bases from J, leaving 14 bases between. Germline assignment: CDR1 ENHRY and CDR2 SYGVKD. The CDR3 covers 14 residues. The CDR3 nucleotides read TGTGCCATCAGCCGGCAGGGGTCGGATGAAAAACTGTTTTTT. Translation gives CAISRQGSDEKLFF.

This clonotype has only a few counts. This chain connects TRBV12-3 or TRBV12-4 to TRBJ2-1; the match to TRBD2 covers 11 bases. The ends lost 6 bases at V and 9 bases at J; junction bases unmatched: 7. The CDR3 has 14 residues. The CDR3 loop reads CASRTSGSGSEQFF. The CDR3 nucleotides read TGTGCCAGCAGAACTAGCGGGAGTGGTTCTGAGCAGTTCTTC.